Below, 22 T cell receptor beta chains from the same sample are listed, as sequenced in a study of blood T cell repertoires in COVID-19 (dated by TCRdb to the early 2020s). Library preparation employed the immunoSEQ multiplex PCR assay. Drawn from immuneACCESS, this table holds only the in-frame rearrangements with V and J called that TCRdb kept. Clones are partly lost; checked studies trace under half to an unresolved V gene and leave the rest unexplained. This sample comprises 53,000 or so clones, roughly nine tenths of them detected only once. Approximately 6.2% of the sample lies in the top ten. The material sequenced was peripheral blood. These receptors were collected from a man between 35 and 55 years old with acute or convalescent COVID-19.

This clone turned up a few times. CDR3 nucleotides: TGTGCCAGCAGTGACTCTAACACTGAAGCTTTCTTT. This sequence encodes CASSDSNTEAFF. The chain couples TRBV25-1 to TRBJ1-1; D is unclear. The germline gives CDR1 MGHDK, CDR2 SYGVNS. V lost 3 bases and J 2 bases, leaving 4 bases between the germline ends. This CDR3 contains 12 residues.

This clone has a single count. The CDR3 sequence: CASKQTYGYTF. In nucleotides, the CDR3 is TGTGCCAGCAAACAGACCTATGGCTACACCTTC. The rearrangement links TRBV28 to TRBJ1-2; no clear D gene. V lost 7 bases to trimming and J lost 4 bases, with 7 bases between them. The CDR3 length is 11 residues. CDR1 and CDR2 from the germline V gene are MDHEN and SYDVKM.

The CDR3 coding sequence is TGTGCTAGTGGCCCTGACACATATAATTCACCCCTCCACTTT. Protein: CASGPDTYNSPLHF. V and J are TRBV12-5 and TRBJ1-6; D is ambiguous. Trimming removed 6 bases at V and 4 bases at J, with 10 bases between. Germline V lookup: CDR1 LGHNT, CDR2 FRNRAP. The CDR3 extends over 14 amino acids.

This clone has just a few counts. CDR3 nucleotide sequence: TGTGCCAGCAGTTTACGCGGCCCGAACCAGCCCCAGCATTTT. Translation: CASSLRGPNQPQHF. The rearrangement links TRBV27 to TRBJ1-5; D remains unclear. The CDR3 totals 14 residues. V dropped 2 bases and J dropped 7 bases, with 12 bases sitting between them. The germline V gene has CDR1 MNHEY and CDR2 SMNVEV (reference sequence).

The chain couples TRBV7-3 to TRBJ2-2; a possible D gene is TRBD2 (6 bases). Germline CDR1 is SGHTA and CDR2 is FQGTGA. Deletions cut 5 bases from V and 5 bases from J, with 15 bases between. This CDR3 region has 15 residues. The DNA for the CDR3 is TGTGCCAGCAGCCCCACACAGGCGGGAACCGGGGAGCTGTTTTTT. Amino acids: CASSPTQAGTGELFF.

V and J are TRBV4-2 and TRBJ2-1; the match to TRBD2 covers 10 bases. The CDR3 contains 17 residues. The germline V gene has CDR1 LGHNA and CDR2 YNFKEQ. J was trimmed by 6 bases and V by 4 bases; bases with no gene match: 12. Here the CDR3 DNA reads TGTGCCAGCAGCCCCTATCAGCGGGAGGGATTCAGCAATGAGCAGTTCTTC. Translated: CASSPYQREGFSNEQFF.

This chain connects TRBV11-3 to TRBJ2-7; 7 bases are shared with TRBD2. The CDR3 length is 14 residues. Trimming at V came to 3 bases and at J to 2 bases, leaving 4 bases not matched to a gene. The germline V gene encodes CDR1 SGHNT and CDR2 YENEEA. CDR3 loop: CASSFTSVAYEQYF. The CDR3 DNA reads TGTGCCAGCAGCTTTACTAGCGTGGCCTACGAGCAGTACTTC.

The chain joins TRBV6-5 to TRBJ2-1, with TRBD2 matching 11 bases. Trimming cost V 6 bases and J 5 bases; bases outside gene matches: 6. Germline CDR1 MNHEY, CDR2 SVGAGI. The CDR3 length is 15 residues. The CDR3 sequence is CASRAGTSGNNEQFF. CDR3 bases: TGTGCCAGCAGGGCCGGGACTAGCGGAAACAATGAGCAGTTCTTC.

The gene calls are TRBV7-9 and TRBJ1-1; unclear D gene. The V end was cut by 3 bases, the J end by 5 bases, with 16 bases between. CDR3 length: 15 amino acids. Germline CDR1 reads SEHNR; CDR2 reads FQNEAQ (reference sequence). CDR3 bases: TGTGCCAGCAGCTTCAAGGGAGAGGCTAAGACTGAAGCTTTCTTT. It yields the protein CASSFKGEAKTEAFF.

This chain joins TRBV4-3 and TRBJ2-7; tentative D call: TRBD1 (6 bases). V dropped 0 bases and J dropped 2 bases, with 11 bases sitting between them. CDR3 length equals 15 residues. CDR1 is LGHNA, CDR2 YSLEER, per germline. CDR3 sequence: CASSQETGSPYEQYF. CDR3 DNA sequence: TGCGCCAGCAGCCAAGAAACAGGGAGTCCCTACGAGCAGTACTTC.

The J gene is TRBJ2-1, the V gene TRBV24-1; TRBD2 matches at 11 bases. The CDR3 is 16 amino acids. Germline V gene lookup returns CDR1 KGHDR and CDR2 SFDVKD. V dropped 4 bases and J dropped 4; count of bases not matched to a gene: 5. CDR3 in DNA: TGTGCCACCAGTGACCCCGGGACTAGCGGTTACAATGAGCAGTTCTTC. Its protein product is CATSDPGTSGYNEQFF.

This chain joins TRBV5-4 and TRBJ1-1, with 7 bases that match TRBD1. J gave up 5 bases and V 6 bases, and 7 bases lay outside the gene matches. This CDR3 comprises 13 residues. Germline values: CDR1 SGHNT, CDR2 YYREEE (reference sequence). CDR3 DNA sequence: TGTGCCAGCACCACAGGGGCATGGACTGAAGCTTTCTTT. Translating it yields CASTTGAWTEAFF.

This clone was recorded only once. The CDR3 nucleotides read TGTGCCTGGAGATTCTCCTCCTACAATGAGCAGTTCTTC. This translates into CAWRFSSYNEQFF. This chain links TRBV30 with TRBJ2-1, with D hard to call. V lost 3 bases to trimming and J lost 0 bases, with 6 bases between them. The CDR3 is 13 amino acids. The germline V gene encodes CDR1 GTSNPN and CDR2 SVGIG (reference sequence).

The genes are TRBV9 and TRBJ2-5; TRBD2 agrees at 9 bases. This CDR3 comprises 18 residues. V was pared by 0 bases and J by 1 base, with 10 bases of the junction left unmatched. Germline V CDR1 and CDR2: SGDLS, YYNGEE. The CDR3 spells CASSVAGGLAGPQETQYF. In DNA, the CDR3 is TGTGCCAGCAGCGTAGCTGGGGGGCTAGCGGGGCCCCAAGAGACCCAGTACTTC.

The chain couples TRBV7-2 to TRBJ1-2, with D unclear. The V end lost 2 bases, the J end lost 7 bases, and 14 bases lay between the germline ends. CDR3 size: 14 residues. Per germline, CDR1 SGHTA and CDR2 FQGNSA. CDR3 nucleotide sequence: TGTGCCAGCAGCTTAACGACTTCATCTGCTGGCTACACCTTC. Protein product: CASSLTTSSAGYTF.

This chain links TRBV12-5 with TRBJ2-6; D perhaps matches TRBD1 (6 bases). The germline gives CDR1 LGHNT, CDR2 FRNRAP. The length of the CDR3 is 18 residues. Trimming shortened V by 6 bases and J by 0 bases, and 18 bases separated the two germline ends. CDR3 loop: CASGRQGHQRSGANVLTF. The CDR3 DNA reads TGTGCTAGTGGGAGGCAGGGACACCAGCGCTCTGGGGCCAACGTCCTGACTTTC.

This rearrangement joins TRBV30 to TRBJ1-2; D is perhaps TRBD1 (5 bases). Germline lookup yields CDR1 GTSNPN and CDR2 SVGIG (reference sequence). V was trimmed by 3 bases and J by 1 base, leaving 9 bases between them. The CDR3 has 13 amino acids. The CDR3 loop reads CAWRQELNYGYTF. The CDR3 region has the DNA TGTGCCTGGAGACAGGAGCTTAACTATGGCTACACCTTC.

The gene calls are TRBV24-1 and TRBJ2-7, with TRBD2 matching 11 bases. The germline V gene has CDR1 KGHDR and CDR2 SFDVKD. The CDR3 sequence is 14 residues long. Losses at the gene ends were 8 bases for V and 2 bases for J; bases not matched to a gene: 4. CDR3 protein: CATNTSGGTYEQYF. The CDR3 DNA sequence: TGTGCCACCAATACTAGCGGGGGCACCTACGAGCAGTACTTC.

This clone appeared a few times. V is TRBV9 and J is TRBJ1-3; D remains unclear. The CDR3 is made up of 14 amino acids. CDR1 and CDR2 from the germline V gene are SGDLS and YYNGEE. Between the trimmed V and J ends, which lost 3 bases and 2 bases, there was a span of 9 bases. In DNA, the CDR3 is TGTGCCAGCAGCGCCCTTTTCCCTGGAAACACCATATATTTT. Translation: CASSALFPGNTIYF.

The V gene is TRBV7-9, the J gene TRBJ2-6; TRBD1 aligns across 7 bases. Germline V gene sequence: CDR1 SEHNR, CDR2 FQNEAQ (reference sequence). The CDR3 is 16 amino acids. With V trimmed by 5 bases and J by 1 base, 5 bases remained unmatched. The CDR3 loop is CASSHSRGSGANVLTF. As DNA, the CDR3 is TGTGCCAGCAGCCACAGCAGGGGGTCTGGGGCCAACGTCCTGACTTTC. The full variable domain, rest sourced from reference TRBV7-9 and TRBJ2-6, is DTGVSQNPRHKITKRGQNVTFRCDPISEHNRLYWYRQTLGQGPEFLTYFQNEAQLEKSRLLSDRFSAERPKGSFSTLEIQRTEQGDSAMYLCASSHSRGSGANVLTFGAGSRLTVL.

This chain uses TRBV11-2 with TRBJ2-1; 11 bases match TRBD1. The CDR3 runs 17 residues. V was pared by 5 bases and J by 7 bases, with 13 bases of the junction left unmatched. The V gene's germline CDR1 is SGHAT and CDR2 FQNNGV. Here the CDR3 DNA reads TGTGCCAGCAGCCCCAGTTCTTTCCGGGACAGGGGGAATGAGCAGTTCTTC. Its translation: CASSPSSFRDRGNEQFF.

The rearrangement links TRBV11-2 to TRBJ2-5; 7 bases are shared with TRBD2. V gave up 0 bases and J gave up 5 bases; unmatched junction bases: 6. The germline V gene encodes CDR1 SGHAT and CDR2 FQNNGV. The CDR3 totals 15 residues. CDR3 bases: TGTGCCAGCAGCTTAGAACGACTAGCAACGGAGACCCAGTACTTC. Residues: CASSLERLATETQYF.